This TCR beta chain was captured by sequencing in a study of OX40 agonist ivuxolimab in advanced cancers. TCRdb keeps only in-frame clones here, not all; method: immunoSEQ multiplex PCR. Altogether more than 60,000 clones are present, around 86% being singletons, with the ten largest covering roughly 1.3%. V was cut by 3 bases and J by 0 bases, with 15 bases left in between. The germline V gene has CDR1 KGHSH and CDR2 LQKENI. The CDR3 is 17 residues long. Sequenced here: CD4+ or CD8+ T cells sorted from blood, sampled in a trial of the OX40 agonist ivuxolimab. The receptor's source is an adult with an advanced solid tumor such as melanoma, head and neck, liver or kidney cancer. V is TRBV18 and J is TRBJ1-3; D is possibly TRBD1 (5 bases). Here the CDR3 DNA reads TGTGCCAGCTCACCCCTTAGACAGCAAGACTCTGGAAACACCATATATTTT. It translates to CASSPLRQQDSGNTIYF.